What follows are 14 T cell receptor beta chains derived from one specimen sequenced in a study of TIL therapy for anti-PD-1-resistant metastatic lung cancer (dated by TCRdb to about 2021). TCR beta CDR3 regions were amplified from genomic DNA by bias-controlled multiplex PCR with the immunoSEQ v3 hsTCRB kit. Drawn from immuneACCESS, this table holds only the in-frame rearrangements with V and J called that TCRdb kept. Clones are partly lost; checked studies trace under half to an unresolved V gene and leave the rest unexplained. A total of about 95,000 clones appear in this sample, roughly 65% of them only once. Of the sample, over 9.5% falls within the top ten clones. The sample's time point label, in plain terms: pre-treatment sample, taken before nivolumab and TIL therapy. Excised metastases, mostly pleural nodules or supraclavicular lymph nodes, were used as baseline tumor samples and were taken from the same resection from which TIL were grown.

This specimen consisted of tumor tissue, obtained at baseline. All receptors come from a person aged 25 to 80 with non-small cell lung cancer.

This clone was seen a handful of times. The chain has TRBV2 and TRBJ1-1; 7 nucleotides line up with TRBD1. The CDR3 has 15 amino acids. Germline V gene sequence: CDR1 SNHLY, CDR2 FYNNEI. V lost 6 bases to trimming and J lost 5 bases; unmatched junction nucleotides: 12. CDR3 amino acids: CASSEQGPPGTEAFF. Written as DNA, the CDR3 is TGTGCCAGCAGCGAACAGGGGCCCCCTGGTACTGAAGCTTTCTTT.

This clone was recorded a few times. The genes are TRBV16 and TRBJ1-6; D unclear. Germline CDR1 KGHSY, CDR2 FQNENV. This CDR3 has 12 residues. The V gene lost 4 bases and the J gene lost 10 bases, with 8 bases spanning the gap. The CDR3 protein is CASSLQRSPLHF. CDR3 bases: TGTGCCAGCAGCCTTCAACGGTCACCCCTCCACTTT.

The chain carries TRBV25-1 and TRBJ2-1; tentatively, D is TRBD1 or TRBD2 (6 bases each). V was pared by 5 bases and J by 7 bases, with 18 bases between. The CDR3 extends over 15 amino acids. Germline V gene data show CDR1 as MGHDK and CDR2 as SYGVNS. The CDR3 DNA reads TGTGCCAGCAGTCTACGGGGGACATCGAGGAATGAGCAGTTCTTC. Its protein product is CASSLRGTSRNEQFF.

This clone occurred a few times. The chain uses TRBV5-1 and TRBJ2-2, with 7 nucleotides matching TRBD1. The CDR3 has 13 amino acids. The germline gives CDR1 SGHRS, CDR2 YFSETQ. With V trimmed by 2 bases and J by 9 bases, 4 bases remained unmatched. CDR3 sequence: CASSLTGDRELFF. CDR3 nucleotides: TGCGCCAGCAGCTTAACAGGGGACCGGGAGCTGTTTTTT.

This clone was seen a few times. The J gene is TRBJ1-1, the V gene TRBV6-1, with TRBD1 identical over 7 bases. V shed 2 bases, J shed 5 bases, and the junction held 2 bases outside the gene matches. CDR1 is MNHNS and CDR2 is SASEGT in the germline V gene. This CDR3 has 13 residues. The CDR3 bases are TGTGCCAGCAGTGAACAGGGGGGAACTGAAGCTTTCTTT. It is translated as CASSEQGGTEAFF.

The chain carries TRBV5-1 and TRBJ2-3; a weak D match, TRBD2 (5 bases). V shed 4 bases and J shed 5 bases, with 14 bases lying between them. The CDR3 spans 14 residues. CDR1 SGHRS and CDR2 YFSETQ come from the germline V gene. The CDR3 region has the DNA TGCGCCAGCAGCATGACCCCGGGATTAGATACGCAGTATTTT. Protein product: CASSMTPGLDTQYF.

The V call is TRBV18, the J call TRBJ2-5; TRBD1 aligns across 9 bases. V was clipped by 5 bases and J by 3 bases; unmatched bases: 7. CDR3 size: 15 residues. The germline CDR1 and CDR2 sequences are KGHSH and LQKENI. This CDR3 reads CASSETGTGKETQYF. The CDR3 coding sequence is TGTGCCAGCTCAGAGACCGGGACAGGGAAAGAGACCCAGTACTTC.

The chain has TRBV28 and TRBJ2-3; D is possibly TRBD1 or TRBD2 (5 bases each). The ends were cut back, 6 bases at V and 5 bases at J, with 15 bases in the middle. CDR1 and CDR2 from the germline V gene are MDHEN and SYDVKM. The CDR3 consists of 14 residues. The CDR3 reads CASRWTQGKDTQYF. For the CDR3, the DNA is TGTGCCAGCAGGTGGACTCAGGGTAAAGATACGCAGTATTTT. The complete variable domain, with remaining parts taken from reference TRBV28 and TRBJ2-3, reads DVKVTQSSRYLVKRTGEKVFLECVQDMDHENMFWYRQDPGLGLRLIYFSYDVKMKEKGDIPEGYSVSREKKERFSLILESASTNQTSMYLCASRWTQGKDTQYFGPGTRLTVL.

V and J are TRBV7-2 and TRBJ2-7, with 9 bases identical to TRBD2. Losses at the gene ends were 5 bases for V and 6 bases for J; bases not matched to a gene: 5. There are 13 residues in the CDR3. Germline CDR1 SGHTA, CDR2 FQGNSA. CDR3 region: CASSTGTSREQYF. CDR3 sequence (DNA): TGTGCCAGCAGCACCGGGACTAGCCGCGAGCAGTACTTC.

J is TRBJ1-2 and V is TRBV25-1, with D possibly TRBD1 on 5 matching bases. Trimming pared 5 bases from V and 4 bases from J, leaving 14 bases between. In germline, CDR1 is MGHDK, CDR2 SYGVNS. CDR3 length equals 14 residues. The CDR3 loop reads CASSPGQGIYGYTF. The CDR3 bases are TGTGCCAGCAGTCCTGGGCAGGGAATCTATGGCTACACCTTC.

This CDR3 is CASSPGGAALYGYTF. Written as DNA, the CDR3 is TGTGCCAGCAGCCCGGGTGGGGCAGCCCTTTATGGCTACACCTTC. The V and J genes are TRBV7-2 and TRBJ1-2, with a weak D call TRBD1 (5 bases). V gave up 5 bases and J gave up 5 bases, with 18 bases separating them. From germline, CDR1 is SGHTA and CDR2 FQGNSA. This CDR3 is built from 15 residues.

V gene TRBV7-2 combines with J gene TRBJ2-1; 13 nucleotides agree with TRBD2. V shed 1 base, J shed 3 bases, and the junction held 0 bases outside the gene matches. CDR3 size: 16 residues. Per germline, CDR1 SGHTA and CDR2 FQGNSA. The CDR3 loop reads CASSLGLAGGYNEQFF. CDR3 DNA: TGTGCCAGCAGCTTAGGACTAGCGGGGGGCTACAATGAGCAGTTCTTC.

V and J are TRBV10-3 and TRBJ1-5; TRBD1 might be the D (5 bases). V was clipped by 0 bases and J by 8 bases, with 8 bases between them. CDR1 and CDR2 from the germline V gene are ENHRY and SYGVKD. The CDR3 consists of 13 residues. CDR3 amino acids: CAISESEGKPQHF. CDR3 in DNA: TGTGCCATCAGTGAGTCGGAGGGGAAGCCCCAGCATTTT.

This clone was observed many times. The chain couples TRBV7-8 to TRBJ1-5, with 11 bases identical to TRBD1. This CDR3 has 18 residues. V lost 3 bases to trimming and J lost 1 base; unmatched junction nucleotides: 8. CDR1 is SGHVS, CDR2 FQNEAQ, per germline. CDR3 DNA sequence: TGTGCCAGCAGCTTGGGGACAGGGGGACCTTTGAGCAATCAGCCCCAGCATTTT. Its translation is CASSLGTGGPLSNQPQHF. The complete variable domain, with remaining parts taken from reference TRBV7-8 and TRBJ1-5, reads GAGVSQSPRYKVAKRGQDVALRCDPISGHVSLFWYQQALGQGPEFLTYFQNEAQLDKSGLPSDRFFAERPEGSVSTLKIQRTQQEDSAVYLCASSLGTGGPLSNQPQHFGDGTRLSIL.